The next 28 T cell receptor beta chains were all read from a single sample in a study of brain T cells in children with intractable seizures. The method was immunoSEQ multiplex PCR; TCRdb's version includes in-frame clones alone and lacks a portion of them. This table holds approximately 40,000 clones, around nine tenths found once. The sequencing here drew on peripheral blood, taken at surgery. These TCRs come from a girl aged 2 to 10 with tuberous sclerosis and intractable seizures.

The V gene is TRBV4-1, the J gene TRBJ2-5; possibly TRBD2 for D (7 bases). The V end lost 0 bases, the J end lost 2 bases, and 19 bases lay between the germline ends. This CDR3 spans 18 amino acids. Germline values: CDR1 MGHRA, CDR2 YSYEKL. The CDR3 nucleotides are TGCGCCAGCAGCCAAGACCCCCATTCGGGGGGCCGACAAGAGACCCAGTACTTC. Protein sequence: CASSQDPHSGGRQETQYF.

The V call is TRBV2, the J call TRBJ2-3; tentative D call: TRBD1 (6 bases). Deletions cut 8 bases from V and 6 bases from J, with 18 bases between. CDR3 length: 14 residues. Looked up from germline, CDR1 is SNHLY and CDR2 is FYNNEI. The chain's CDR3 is CASGKTGTIDTQYF. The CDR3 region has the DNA TGTGCCAGCGGGAAGACGGGGACAATTGATACGCAGTATTTT.

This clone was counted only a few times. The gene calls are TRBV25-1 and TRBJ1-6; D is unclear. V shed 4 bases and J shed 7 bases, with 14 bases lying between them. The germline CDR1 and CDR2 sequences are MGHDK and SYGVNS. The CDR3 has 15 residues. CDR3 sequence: CASSGQKVRNSPLHF. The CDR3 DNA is TGTGCCAGCAGTGGGCAGAAAGTAAGGAATTCACCCCTCCACTTT.

CDR3 protein: CASSPGAGGPAGEKLFF. Written as DNA, the CDR3 is TGCGCCAGCAGCCCCGGCGCCGGGGGACCGGCTGGTGAAAAACTGTTTTTT. The chain employs TRBV5-1 and TRBJ1-4, with D tentatively TRBD1 (5 bases). CDR3 length equals 17 residues. Germline assignment: CDR1 SGHRS and CDR2 YFSETQ. V lost 4 bases to trimming and J lost 7 bases, with 23 bases between them.

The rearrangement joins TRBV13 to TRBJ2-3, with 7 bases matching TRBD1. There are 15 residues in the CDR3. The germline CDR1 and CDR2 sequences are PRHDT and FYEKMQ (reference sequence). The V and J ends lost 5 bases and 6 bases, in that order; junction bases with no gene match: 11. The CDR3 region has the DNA TGTGCCAGCAGCCCACGGGACAGTTCAAGGGATACGCAGTATTTT. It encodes CASSPRDSSRDTQYF.

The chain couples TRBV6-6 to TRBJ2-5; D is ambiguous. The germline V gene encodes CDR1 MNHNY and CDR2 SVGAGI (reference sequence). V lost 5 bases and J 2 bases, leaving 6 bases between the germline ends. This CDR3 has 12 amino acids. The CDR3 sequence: CASSLGQETQYF. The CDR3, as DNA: TGTGCCAGCAGTCTGGGACAAGAGACCCAGTACTTC.

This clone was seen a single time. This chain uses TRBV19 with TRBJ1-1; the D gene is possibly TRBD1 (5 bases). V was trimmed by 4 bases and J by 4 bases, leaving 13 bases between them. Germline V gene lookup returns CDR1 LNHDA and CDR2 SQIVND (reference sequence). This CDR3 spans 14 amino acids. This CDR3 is CASSKVVGGTEAFF. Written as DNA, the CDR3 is TGTGCCAGTAGTAAAGTCGTGGGGGGCACTGAAGCTTTCTTT.

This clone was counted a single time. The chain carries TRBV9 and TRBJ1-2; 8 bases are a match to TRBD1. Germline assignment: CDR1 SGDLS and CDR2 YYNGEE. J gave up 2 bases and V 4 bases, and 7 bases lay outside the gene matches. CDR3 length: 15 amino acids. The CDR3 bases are TGTGCCAGCAGCTCCGACAGGGGCCTAAACTATGGCTACACCTTC. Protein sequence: CASSSDRGLNYGYTF. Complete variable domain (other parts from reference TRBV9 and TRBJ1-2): DSGVTQTPKHLITATGQRVTLRCSPRSGDLSVYWYQQSLDQGLQFLIQYYNGEERAKGNILERFSAQQFPDLHSELNLSSLELGDSALYFCASSSDRGLNYGYTFGSGTRLTVV.

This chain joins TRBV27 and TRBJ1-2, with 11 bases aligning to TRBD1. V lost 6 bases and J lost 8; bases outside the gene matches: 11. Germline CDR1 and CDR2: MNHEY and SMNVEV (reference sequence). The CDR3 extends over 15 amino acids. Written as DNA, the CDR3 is TGTGCCAGCAGGGTCGGACAGGGGGCTTGGGAAGGCTACACCTTC. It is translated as CASRVGQGAWEGYTF.

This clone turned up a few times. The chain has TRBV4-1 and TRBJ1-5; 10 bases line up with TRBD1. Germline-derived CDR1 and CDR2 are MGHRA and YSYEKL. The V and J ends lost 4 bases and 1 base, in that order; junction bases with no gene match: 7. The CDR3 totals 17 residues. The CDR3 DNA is TGCGCCAGCAGCCGGGAGACAGGGGGCTGGAGCAATCAGCCCCAGCATTTT. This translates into CASSRETGGWSNQPQHF.

The CDR3 DNA sequence: TGTGCCAGTAGTCTGGGGGGCTACAATGAGCAGTTCTTC. Its translation: CASSLGGYNEQFF. The V gene is TRBV19, the J gene TRBJ2-1, with D maybe TRBD2 (6 bases). Germline V gives CDR1 LNHDA, CDR2 SQIVND (reference sequence). The V gene lost 5 bases and the J gene lost 3 bases, with 8 bases spanning the gap. This CDR3 region has 13 residues.

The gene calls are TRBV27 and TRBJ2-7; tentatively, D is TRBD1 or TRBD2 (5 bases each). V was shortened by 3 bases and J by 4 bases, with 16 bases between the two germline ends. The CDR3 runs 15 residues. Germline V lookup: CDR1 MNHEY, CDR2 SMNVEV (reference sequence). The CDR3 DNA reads TGTGCCAGCAGTTTGTCGTGGGGGTTACCTTACGAGCAGTACTTC. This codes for CASSLSWGLPYEQYF.

The CDR3 bases are TGTGCCAGCAGTGAAGCTGCGCGGGGGGACTACGAGCAGTACGTC. Protein sequence: CASSEAARGDYEQYV. This sequence joins TRBV6-1 and TRBJ2-7; 8 nucleotides match TRBD2. J was trimmed by 3 bases and V by 0 bases; bases with no gene match: 4. The CDR3 contains 15 residues. In germline, CDR1 is MNHNS, CDR2 SASEGT.

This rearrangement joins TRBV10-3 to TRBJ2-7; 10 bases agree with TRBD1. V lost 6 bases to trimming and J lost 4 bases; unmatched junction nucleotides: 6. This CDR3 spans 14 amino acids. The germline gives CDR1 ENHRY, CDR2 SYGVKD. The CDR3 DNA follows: TGTGCCATCAGACCGGGACAGGGGAGGTACGAGCAGTACTTC. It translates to CAIRPGQGRYEQYF.

This CDR3 is CASSLAGASSRTQYF. CDR3 nucleotides: TGTGCCAGCAGCCTAGCGGGGGCCTCATCGCGGACCCAGTACTTC. J is TRBJ2-5 and V is TRBV2, with TRBD2 matching 10 bases. CDR1 is SNHLY and CDR2 is FYNNEI in the germline V gene. V shed 6 bases, J shed 7 bases, and the junction held 11 bases outside the gene matches. The CDR3 extends over 15 amino acids.

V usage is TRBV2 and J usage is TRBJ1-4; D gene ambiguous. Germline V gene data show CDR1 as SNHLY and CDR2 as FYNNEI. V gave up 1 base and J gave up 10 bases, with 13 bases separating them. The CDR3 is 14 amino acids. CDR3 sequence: CASSEGGVPGKLFF. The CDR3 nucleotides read TGTGCCAGCAGTGAAGGAGGAGTACCAGGAAAACTGTTTTTT.

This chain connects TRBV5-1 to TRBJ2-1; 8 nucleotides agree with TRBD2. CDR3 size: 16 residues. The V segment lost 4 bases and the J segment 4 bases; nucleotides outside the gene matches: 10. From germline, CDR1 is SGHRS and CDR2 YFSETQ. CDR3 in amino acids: CASSGATGTSYNEQFF. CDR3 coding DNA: TGCGCCAGCAGCGGAGCCACCGGGACTAGTTACAATGAGCAGTTCTTC.

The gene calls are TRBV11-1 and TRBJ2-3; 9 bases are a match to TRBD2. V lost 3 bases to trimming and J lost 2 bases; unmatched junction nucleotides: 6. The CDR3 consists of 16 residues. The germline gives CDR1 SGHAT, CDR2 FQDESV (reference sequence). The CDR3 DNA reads TGTGCCAGCAGCTTTCAACCTAGCGGGACCACAGATACGCAGTATTTT. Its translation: CASSFQPSGTTDTQYF.

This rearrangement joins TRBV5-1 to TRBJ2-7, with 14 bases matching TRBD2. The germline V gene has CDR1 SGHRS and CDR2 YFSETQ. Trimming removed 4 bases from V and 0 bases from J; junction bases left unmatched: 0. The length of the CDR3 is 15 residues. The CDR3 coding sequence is TGCGCCAGCAGCGGGACTAGCGGGGGCTCCTACGAGCAGTACTTC. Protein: CASSGTSGGSYEQYF.

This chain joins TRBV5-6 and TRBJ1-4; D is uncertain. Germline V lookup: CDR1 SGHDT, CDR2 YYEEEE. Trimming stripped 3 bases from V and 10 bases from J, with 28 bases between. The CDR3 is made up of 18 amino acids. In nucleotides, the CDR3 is TGTGCCAGCAGCTCACTAGCATTAACCAGTCATCAATCGGGAAAACTGTTTTTT. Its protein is CASSSLALTSHQSGKLFF. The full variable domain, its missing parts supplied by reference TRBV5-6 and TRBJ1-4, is DAGVTQSPTHLIKTRGQQVTLRCSPKSGHDTVSWYQQALGQGPQFIFQYYEEEERQRGNFPDRFSGHQFPNYSSELNVNALLLGDSALYLCASSSLALTSHQSGKLFFGSGTQLSVL.

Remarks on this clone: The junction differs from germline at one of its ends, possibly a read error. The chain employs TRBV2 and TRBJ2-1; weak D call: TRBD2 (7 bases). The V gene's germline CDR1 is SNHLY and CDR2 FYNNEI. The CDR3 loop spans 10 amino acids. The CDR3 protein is CASSVRGGIF. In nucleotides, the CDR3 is TGTGCCAGCAGTGTGAGGGGGGGGATCTTC.

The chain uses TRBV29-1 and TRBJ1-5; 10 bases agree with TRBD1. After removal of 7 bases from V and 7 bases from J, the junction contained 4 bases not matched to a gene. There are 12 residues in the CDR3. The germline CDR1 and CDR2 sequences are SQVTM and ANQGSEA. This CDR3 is CSAGTGDQPQHF. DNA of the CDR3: TGCAGCGCCGGGACAGGGGACCAGCCCCAGCATTTT.

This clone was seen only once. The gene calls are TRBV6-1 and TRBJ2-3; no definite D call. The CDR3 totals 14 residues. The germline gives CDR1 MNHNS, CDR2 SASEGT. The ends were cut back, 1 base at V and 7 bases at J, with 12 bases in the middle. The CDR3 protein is CASSEVRSVNTQYF. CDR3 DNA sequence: TGTGCCAGCAGTGAAGTGCGGAGCGTAAATACGCAGTATTTT.

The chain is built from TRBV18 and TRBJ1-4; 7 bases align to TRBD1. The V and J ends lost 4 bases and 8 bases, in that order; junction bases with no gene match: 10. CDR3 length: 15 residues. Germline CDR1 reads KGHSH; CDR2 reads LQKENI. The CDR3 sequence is CASSLQGRVGEKLFF. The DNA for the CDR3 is TGTGCCAGCTCACTACAGGGGAGGGTTGGCGAAAAACTGTTTTTT.

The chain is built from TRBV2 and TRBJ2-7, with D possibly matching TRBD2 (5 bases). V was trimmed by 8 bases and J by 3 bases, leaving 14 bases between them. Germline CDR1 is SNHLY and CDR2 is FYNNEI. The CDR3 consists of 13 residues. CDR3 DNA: TGTGCCAGCGGGAGAGTGCTAAGCTACGAGCAGTACTTC. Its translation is CASGRVLSYEQYF.

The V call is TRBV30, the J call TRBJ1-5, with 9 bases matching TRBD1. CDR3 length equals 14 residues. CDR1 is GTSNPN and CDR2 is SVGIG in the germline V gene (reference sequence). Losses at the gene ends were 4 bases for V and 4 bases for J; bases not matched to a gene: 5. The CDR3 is CAWKDRGDNQPQHF. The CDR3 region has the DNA TGTGCCTGGAAAGACAGGGGGGATAATCAGCCCCAGCATTTT.

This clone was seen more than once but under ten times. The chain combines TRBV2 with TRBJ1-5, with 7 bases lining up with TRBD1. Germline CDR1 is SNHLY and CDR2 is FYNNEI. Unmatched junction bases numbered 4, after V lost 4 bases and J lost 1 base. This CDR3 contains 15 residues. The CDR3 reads CASSGTGGSNQPQHF. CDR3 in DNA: TGTGCCAGCAGTGGGACAGGTGGGAGCAATCAGCCCCAGCATTTT.

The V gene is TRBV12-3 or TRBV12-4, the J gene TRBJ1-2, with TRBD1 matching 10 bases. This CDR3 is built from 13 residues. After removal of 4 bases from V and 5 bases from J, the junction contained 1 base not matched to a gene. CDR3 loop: CASSSGQGYGYTF. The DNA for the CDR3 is TGTGCCAGCAGTTCGGGACAGGGGTATGGCTACACCTTC.